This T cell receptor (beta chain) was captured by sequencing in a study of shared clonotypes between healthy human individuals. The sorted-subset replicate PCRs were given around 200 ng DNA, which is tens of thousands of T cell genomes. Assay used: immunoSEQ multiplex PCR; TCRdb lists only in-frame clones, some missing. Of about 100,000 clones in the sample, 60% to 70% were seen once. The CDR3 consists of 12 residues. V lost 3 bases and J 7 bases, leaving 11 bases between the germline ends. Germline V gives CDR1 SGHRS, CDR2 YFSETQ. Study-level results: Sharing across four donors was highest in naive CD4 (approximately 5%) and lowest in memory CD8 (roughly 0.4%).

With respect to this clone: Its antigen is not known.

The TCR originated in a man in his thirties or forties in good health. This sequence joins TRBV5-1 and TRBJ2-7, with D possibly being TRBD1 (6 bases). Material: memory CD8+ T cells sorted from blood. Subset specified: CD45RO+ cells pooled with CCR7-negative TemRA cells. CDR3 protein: CASSSQGLEQYF. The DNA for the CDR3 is TGCGCCAGCAGCTCACAGGGTTTAGAGCAGTACTTC. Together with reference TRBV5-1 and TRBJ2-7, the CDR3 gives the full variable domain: KAGVTQTPRYLIKTRGQQVTLSCSPISGHRSVSWYQQTPGQGLQFLFEYFSETQRNKGNFPGRFSGRQFSNSRSEMNVSTLELGDSALYLCASSSQGLEQYFGPGTRLTVT.